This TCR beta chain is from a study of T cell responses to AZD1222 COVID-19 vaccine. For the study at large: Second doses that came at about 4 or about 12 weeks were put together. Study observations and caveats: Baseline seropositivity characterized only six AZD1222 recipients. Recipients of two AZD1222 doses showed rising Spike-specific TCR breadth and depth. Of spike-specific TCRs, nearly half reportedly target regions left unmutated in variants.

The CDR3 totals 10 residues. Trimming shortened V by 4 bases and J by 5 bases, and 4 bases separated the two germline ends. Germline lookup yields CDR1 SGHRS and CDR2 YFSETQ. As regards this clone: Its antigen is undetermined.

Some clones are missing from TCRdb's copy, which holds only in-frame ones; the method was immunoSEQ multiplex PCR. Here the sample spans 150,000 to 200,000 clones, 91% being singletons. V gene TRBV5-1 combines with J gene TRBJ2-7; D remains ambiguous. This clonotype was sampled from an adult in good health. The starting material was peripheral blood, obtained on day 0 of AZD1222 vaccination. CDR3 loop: CASSGHEQYF. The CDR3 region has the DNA TGCGCCAGCAGCGGGCACGAGCAGTACTTC.